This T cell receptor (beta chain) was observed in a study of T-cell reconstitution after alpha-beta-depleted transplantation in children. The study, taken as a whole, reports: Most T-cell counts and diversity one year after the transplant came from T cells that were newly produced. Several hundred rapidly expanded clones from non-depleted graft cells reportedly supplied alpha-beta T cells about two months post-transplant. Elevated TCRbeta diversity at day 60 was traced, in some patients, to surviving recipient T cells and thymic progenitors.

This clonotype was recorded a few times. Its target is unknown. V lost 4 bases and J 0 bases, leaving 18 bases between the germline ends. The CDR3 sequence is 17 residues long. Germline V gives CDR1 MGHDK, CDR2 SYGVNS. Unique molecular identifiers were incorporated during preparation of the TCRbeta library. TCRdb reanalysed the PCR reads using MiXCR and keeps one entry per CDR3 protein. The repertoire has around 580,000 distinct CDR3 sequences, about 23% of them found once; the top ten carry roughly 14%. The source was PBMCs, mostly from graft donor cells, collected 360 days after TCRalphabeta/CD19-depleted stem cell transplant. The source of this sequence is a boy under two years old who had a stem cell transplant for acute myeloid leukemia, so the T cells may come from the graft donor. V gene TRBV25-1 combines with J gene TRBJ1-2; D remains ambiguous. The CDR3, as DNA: TGTGCCAGCAGTGGAGTTCCAGATAAGGAAGCTAACTATGGCTACACCTTC. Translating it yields CASSGVPDKEANYGYTF.